A selection of T cell receptor beta chains follows, all from one sample in a study of long-term antiretroviral therapy in people with HIV. Generated by immunoSEQ multiplex PCR, the TCRdb table keeps only in-frame clones and is missing some. In the table there are 24,000 or so clones, roughly 77% of which are singletons. This specimen consisted of unsorted PBMCs, obtained 0.5 years after starting antiretroviral therapy. These receptors originate from a woman between 40 and 55 years old with HIV. Each CDR3 is given without its conserved first and last residue. Each record gives: D gene, clone size, V gene, CDR3 protein. D genes are given only for firm matches. Where a row states a size, it is once, few, many or the class of an expanded clone; other rows omit it.

TRBD2 | NA | TRBV7-3 | ASSSSGLARTEQF
NA | NA | TRBV11-2 | ASSLGLGDDTYEQY
NA | NA | TRBV10-3 | AISESRRTEAF
NA | NA | TRBV5-6 | ASSLGAGDQETQY
TRBD1 | NA | TRBV6-6 | ASRRTGKGETQY
NA | NA | TRBV2 | ASSEAGGRGDNEQF
TRBD1 | NA | TRBV7-6 | ASRVGTGGTEAF
NA | NA | TRBV5-6 | ASSPGGWYEQY
NA | NA | TRBV5-1 | ASSLYGQNTEAF
NA | few | TRBV20-1 | SARWDEQY
TRBD2 | NA | TRBV5-6 | ASSAGVNTGELF
NA | NA | TRBV14 | ASSHTRTEAF
TRBD2 | NA | TRBV19 | ASTGLARDADTQY
TRBD1 | once | TRBV7-9 | ASSPKTGVTDTQY
NA | NA | TRBV28 | ASSLRDGGYT
TRBD1 | NA | TRBV13 | ASSSSPGTVATNEKLF
NA | few | TRBV6-4 | ASSDSAGAVYGYT
NA | NA | TRBV5-4 | ASSLSRSEGEKLF
TRBD1 | NA | TRBV28 | ASSPHDRVATEAF
NA | NA | TRBV7-9 | ASSLDLGGNSPLH
NA | few | TRBV7-7 | ASSLAVGDYEQY
TRBD2 | NA | TRBV11-2 | ASSWSGVRDTQY
TRBD1 | NA | TRBV5-6 | ASSLRTGDNSPLH
NA | NA | TRBV27 | ASSKSRSPRSAEQY
TRBD1 | NA | TRBV10-3 | ATGTGVRDTQY
NA | NA | TRBV5-1 | ASSPVGGLERNEKLF